This T cell receptor beta chain was observed in a study of shared clonotypes between healthy human individuals. Looking at the study overall: Donors, aged 18 to 49, were a couple of women and three men.

It was across several immunoSEQ plates that each subset's genomic DNA was evenly split. In replicate PCRs of sorted subsets, roughly 200 ng DNA, about 30,000 T cell genomes, was used. Data came from immunoSEQ multiplex PCR; TCRdb stores just in-frame clones and leaves some out. The table includes 500,000 or so clones, approximately 95% detected once. Every donor was a Caucasian adult from Nashville, Tennessee. The clonotype comes from a woman aged 30 to 39 in good health. The sample consisted of naive CD4+ T cells sorted from blood. As to subset: CD45RA+ positively selected.

CDR3 sequence: CASRPGLASGELFF. The CDR3 DNA sequence: TGTGCCAGCAGGCCGGGACTAGCGTCGGGGGAGCTGTTTTTT. V usage is TRBV28 and J usage is TRBJ2-2, with TRBD2 identical over 10 bases. CDR3 size: 14 residues. V shed 6 bases and J 8 bases; nucleotides not matched to a gene: 6. Germline V gene sequence: CDR1 MDHEN, CDR2 SYDVKM.